This T cell receptor beta chain appears in the sequencing data of a study of identifying expanded T cells in peripheral blood. Collection occurred without any documented infections or immune events in donors. Concerning this clone: Its antigen is not identified.

Germline assignment: CDR1 LNHDA and CDR2 SQIVND (reference sequence). Trimming took off 4 bases at V and 4 bases at J, with 13 bases between the two ends. This CDR3 comprises 15 residues. Only in-frame clones appear in the TCRdb table, and some are missing; sequencing was by immunoSEQ multiplex PCR. The sample records 95,000 to 100,000 clones, around 88% being singletons. Study conclusions and caveats: Approximately two-week clone count variance significantly increased as total template count grew. About 1.2 clones differed between technical replicates, versus around 15 and 18 over time.

The TCR sequence derives from a person aged 18 to 75 in good health. The chain has TRBV19 and TRBJ1-4, with D possibly being TRBD1 (5 bases). Specimen: blood. CDR3 in amino acids: CASSKGTAGNEKLFF. In nucleotides, the CDR3 is TGTGCCAGTAGTAAGGGGACGGCGGGTAATGAAAAACTGTTTTTT.